The 21 T cell receptor beta chains presented below share a single source sample, sequenced in a study of blood T cell repertoires in COVID-19 (dated by TCRdb to about 2020). Libraries were built with the immunoSEQ multiplex PCR assay. As stored in TCRdb, this immuneACCESS dataset retains in-frame rearrangements with V and J assigned. A fraction of the clones does not appear; measured against another copy, unresolved V genes explain less than half of the discrepancy, and the remainder lacks a known reason. The sample data list nearly 15,000 clones, and more than 80% of these were observed just once. Approximately 3.1% of the sample comes from the top ten. Sequences were obtained from peripheral blood. These receptors were obtained from a human donor in a cohort sampled during active COVID-19.

This clone was picked up a small number of times. This sequence joins TRBV19 and TRBJ1-2, with TRBD1 matching over 7 bases. Germline values: CDR1 LNHDA, CDR2 SQIVND (reference sequence). The CDR3 consists of 17 residues. The V and J ends lost 0 bases and 0 bases, in that order; junction bases with no gene match: 7. CDR3 DNA: TGTGCCAGTAGTATAGATATGGCGACAGGGACTAACTATGGCTACACCTTC. This sequence encodes CASSIDMATGTNYGYTF.

This chain connects TRBV7-9 to TRBJ1-1; unclear D gene. The V gene's germline CDR1 is SEHNR and CDR2 FQNEAQ (reference sequence). The CDR3 extends over 13 amino acids. Trimming cost V 5 bases and J 0 bases, with 7 bases left between them. The CDR3 region has the DNA TGTGCCAGCAGCCTAGACATGAACACTGAAGCTTTCTTT. This gives the protein CASSLDMNTEAFF.

This clone was recorded only once. This chain joins TRBV6-6 and TRBJ1-3; possibly TRBD1 for D (5 bases). CDR3 length: 16 residues. Trimming removed 4 bases at V and 0 bases at J, with 13 bases between. Germline V lookup: CDR1 MNHNY, CDR2 SVGAGI (reference sequence). The CDR3 loop is CASSSGRPDSGNTIYF. The CDR3 nucleotides are TGTGCCAGCAGTTCAGGGAGGCCCGACTCTGGAAACACCATATATTTT.

The chain links TRBV7-8 to TRBJ1-2, with a tentative D call TRBD1 (6 bases). The CDR3 runs 14 residues. V was pared by 3 bases and J by 8 bases, with 16 bases between. From germline, CDR1 is SGHVS and CDR2 FQNEAQ. The CDR3 DNA reads TGTGCCAGCAGCTTCTCGGACAGATCCCTAGGCTACACCTTC. Protein sequence: CASSFSDRSLGYTF.

The rearrangement uses TRBV30 and TRBJ1-2; D ambiguous. The CDR3 consists of 14 residues. Germline lookup yields CDR1 GTSNPN and CDR2 SVGIG (reference sequence). The germline V and J ends were trimmed by 0 bases and 4 bases, with 12 bases remaining between them. Here the CDR3 DNA reads TGTGCCTGGAGTGTAGATCGGGTAACCTATGGCTACACCTTC. It translates to CAWSVDRVTYGYTF.

This rearrangement joins TRBV12-1 to TRBJ1-4; TRBD1, the D gene given by the table, was not confirmed from the DNA. TRBV12-1 is shown as a pseudogene. This CDR3 comprises 19 residues. DNA of the CDR3: TGTGCCAGCAGCTTTGACAGGGCCCCGATGAATGCAACTAATGAAAAACTGTTTTTT. It specifies CASSFDRAPMNATNEKLFF.

This rearrangement joins TRBV6-5 to TRBJ1-1; the match to TRBD1 covers 8 bases. The CDR3 runs to 14 residues. Germline loops: CDR1 MNHEY, CDR2 SVGAGI. V was pared by 7 bases and J by 1 base, with 5 bases of the junction left unmatched. CDR3 nucleotide sequence: TGTGCCAGCAAAGAAACAGGGGGGAACACTGAAGCTTTCTTT. Translated: CASKETGGNTEAFF.

The rearrangement uses TRBV30 and TRBJ2-5; D perhaps matches TRBD1 (5 bases). From germline, CDR1 is GTSNPN and CDR2 SVGIG (reference sequence). This CDR3 region has 15 residues. The V end lost 0 bases, the J end lost 4 bases, and 15 bases lay between the germline ends. In nucleotides, the CDR3 is TGTGCCTGGAGTGTACGTTCAGGGCGGCGAGAGACCCAGTACTTC. Translated, it gives CAWSVRSGRRETQYF.

The genes are TRBV3-1 (or the pseudogene TRBV3-2) and TRBJ1-2, with 9 bases lining up with TRBD1. V was pared by 3 bases and J by 5 bases, with 1 base of the junction left unmatched. Germline assignment: CDR1 LGHDT and CDR2 YNNKEL (reference sequence). This CDR3 contains 13 residues. In DNA form, the CDR3 reads TGTGCCAGCAGCCAGGGACAGGGATATGGCTACACCTTC. This sequence encodes CASSQGQGYGYTF.

The chain carries TRBV5-1 and TRBJ2-2, with D perhaps TRBD2 (7 bases). The germline V gene has CDR1 SGHRS and CDR2 YFSETQ. V lost 4 bases and J 6 bases, leaving 10 bases between the germline ends. The CDR3 sequence is 13 residues long. CDR3 bases: TGCGCCAGCAGCAGAGGGGGGGCCGGGGAGCTGTTTTTT. Translated: CASSRGGAGELFF.

The chain joins TRBV19 to TRBJ1-1, with 9 bases fitting TRBD1. This CDR3 is built from 13 residues. Trimming at V came to 3 bases and at J to 5 bases, leaving 1 base not matched to a gene. Germline V CDR1 and CDR2: LNHDA, SQIVND (reference sequence). CDR3 residues: CASSIGQGTEAFF. The CDR3 DNA reads TGTGCCAGTAGTATCGGACAGGGGACTGAAGCTTTCTTT.

V and J are TRBV7-9 and TRBJ2-7, with D possibly TRBD1 on 6 matching bases. The CDR3 length is 15 residues. Trimming took off 5 bases at V and 6 bases at J, with 20 bases between the two ends. The germline V gene encodes CDR1 SEHNR and CDR2 FQNEAQ (reference sequence). CDR3 protein: CASSARQEPGGEQYF. The CDR3 region has the DNA TGTGCCAGCAGCGCCAGACAGGAGCCGGGCGGCGAGCAGTACTTC.

V and J are TRBV18 and TRBJ2-3, with 8 bases identical to TRBD2. The CDR3 length is 16 residues. Germline V gene sequence: CDR1 KGHSH, CDR2 LQKENI. Unmatched junction bases numbered 3, after V lost 0 bases and J lost 1 base. CDR3 sequence reads: CASSPPGRGGTDTQYF. The CDR3 coding sequence is TGTGCCAGCTCACCACCGGGGCGGGGGGGCACAGATACGCAGTATTTT.

For this clone: The junction shows a germline mismatch at one end, possibly a read error. This chain's CDR3 is CASSQTGGVNF. CDR3 in DNA: TGTGCCAGCAGTCAGACAGGGGGCGTAAATTTT. The chain couples TRBV2 to TRBJ1-3, with 10 bases matching TRBD1. The germline CDR1 and CDR2 sequences are SNHLY and FYNNEI. The CDR3 contains 11 residues.

The chain has TRBV5-1 and TRBJ2-5; either TRBD1 or TRBD2 may supply D (5 bases each). Germline-derived CDR1 and CDR2 are SGHRS and YFSETQ. Between the trimmed V and J ends, which lost 4 bases and 5 bases, there was a span of 12 bases. There are 13 residues in the CDR3. CDR3 residues: CASSMGPGETQYF. The CDR3 DNA reads as TGCGCCAGCAGCATGGGACCCGGGGAGACCCAGTACTTC.

This clone was counted between two and nine times. The rearrangement uses TRBV7-9 and TRBJ2-7; D possibly corresponds to TRBD2 (5 bases). V lost 5 bases and J lost 6, with 8 bases in between. CDR1 is SEHNR, CDR2 FQNEAQ, per germline (reference sequence). This CDR3 has 11 amino acids. In DNA, the CDR3 is TGTGCCAGCAGCCGTACTAGCGAGCAGTACTTC. This encodes CASSRTSEQYF.

This chain joins TRBV5-1 and TRBJ1-1, with D perhaps TRBD1 (6 bases). CDR1 is SGHRS and CDR2 is YFSETQ in the germline V gene. The CDR3 runs 14 residues. Trimming cost V 0 bases and J 3 bases, with 9 bases left between them. This CDR3 is CASSLEQGYTEAFF. The CDR3, as DNA: TGCGCCAGCAGCTTGGAACAGGGCTACACTGAAGCTTTCTTT.

The chain employs TRBV20-1 and TRBJ1-1, with TRBD1 identical over 10 bases. CDR1 and CDR2 from the germline V gene are DFQATT and SNEGSKA (reference sequence). After removal of 3 bases from V and 3 bases from J, the junction contained 4 bases not matched to a gene. The CDR3 length is 14 residues. The CDR3 region is CSASTGQGYTEAFF. CDR3 nucleotides: TGCAGTGCTAGTACGGGACAGGGGTACACTGAAGCTTTCTTT.

This chain links TRBV6-4 with TRBJ2-3, with D tentatively TRBD1 (6 bases). V was shortened by 4 bases and J by 1 base, with 15 bases between the two germline ends. In germline, CDR1 is MRHNA, CDR2 SNTAGT. CDR3 length: 16 residues. The CDR3 sequence is CASSGSRGKGTDTQYF. The CDR3 DNA follows: TGTGCCAGCAGTGGGTCCAGGGGAAAAGGCACAGATACGCAGTATTTT.

The rearrangement joins TRBV30 to TRBJ1-5; 7 bases align to TRBD1. The CDR3 is 14 residues long. The V gene's germline CDR1 is GTSNPN and CDR2 SVGIG (reference sequence). Trimming took 0 bases from V and 3 from J; bases not matched to a gene: 2. CDR3 DNA: TGTGCCTGGAGTGTAGGGGGCCTCAATCAGCCCCAGCATTTT. Translation: CAWSVGGLNQPQHF.

V is TRBV6-4 and J is TRBJ2-7, with 10 bases that match TRBD1. The V segment lost 8 bases and the J segment 2 bases; nucleotides outside the gene matches: 0. The CDR3 runs to 12 residues. CDR1 is MRHNA and CDR2 is SNTAGT in the germline V gene. This CDR3 reads CASGTGAYEQYF. The DNA for the CDR3 is TGTGCCAGCGGGACAGGGGCCTACGAGCAGTACTTC.